Sequencing of this T cell receptor beta chain was carried out in a study of T cell repertoires in cytomegalovirus infection. As for this clonotype: Its antigen is not identified.

CDR1 is SGHTA, CDR2 FQGNSA, per germline. V gave up 0 bases and J gave up 9 bases, with 15 bases separating them. The CDR3 is 14 amino acids. One entry per CDR3 protein results from TCRdb running MiXCR on the reads. Among 640,000 or so distinct CDR3 sequences listed, 33% were seen once. The source was cultured PBMCs, collected from culture after CMV antigen stimulation. This TCR was recovered from a human donor in good health (CMV status not recorded). Some clones in this sample may be carry-over from other donors' samples. This chain connects TRBV7-2 to TRBJ2-7; D might be TRBD2 (5 bases). Written as DNA, the CDR3 is TGTGCCAGCAGCTTAGCGCTGCTAGCTATGGTGCAGTACTTC. It yields the protein CASSLALLAMVQYF.